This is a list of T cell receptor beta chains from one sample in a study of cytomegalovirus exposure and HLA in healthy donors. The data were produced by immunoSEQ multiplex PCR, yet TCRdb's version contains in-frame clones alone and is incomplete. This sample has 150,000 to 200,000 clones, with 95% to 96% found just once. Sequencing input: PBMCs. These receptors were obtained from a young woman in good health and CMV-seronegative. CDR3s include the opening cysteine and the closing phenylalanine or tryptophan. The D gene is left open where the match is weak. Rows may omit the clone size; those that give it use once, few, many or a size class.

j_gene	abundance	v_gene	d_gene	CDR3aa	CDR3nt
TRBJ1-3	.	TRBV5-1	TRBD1	CASSFDRGSSGNTIYF	TGCGCCAGCAGCTTTGACAGGGGGAGCTCTGGAAACACCATATATTTT
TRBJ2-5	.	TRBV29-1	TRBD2	CSTLTSGGETQYF	TGCAGCACCCTAACTAGCGGCGGTGAGACCCAGTACTTC
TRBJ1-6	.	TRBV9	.	CASSVAAYNSPLHF	TGTGCCAGCAGCGTGGCCGCTTATAATTCACCCCTCCACTTT
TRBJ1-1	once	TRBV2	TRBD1	CARRTGMNTEAFF	TGTGCCAGGCGGACAGGGATGAACACTGAAGCTTTCTTT
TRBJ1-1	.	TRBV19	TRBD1	CASSRPGTGTNTEAFF	TGTGCCAGTAGTCGTCCCGGGACAGGGACGAACACTGAAGCTTTCTTT
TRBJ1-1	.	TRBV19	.	CASSIRGHTEAFF	TGTGCCAGTAGTATTCGGGGTCACACTGAAGCTTTCTTT
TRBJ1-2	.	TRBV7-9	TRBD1	CASSTPGQDYGYTF	TGTGCCAGCAGCACCCCGGGACAGGACTATGGCTACACCTTC
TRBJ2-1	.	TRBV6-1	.	CASSNSYNEQFF	TGTGCCAGCAGTAACAGCTACAATGAGCAGTTCTTC
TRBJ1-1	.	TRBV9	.	CASSVPTLPLEAFF	TGTGCCAGCAGCGTACCGACACTTCCTCTTGAAGCTTTCTTT
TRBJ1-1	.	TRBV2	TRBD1	CASPGQDYLPEAFF	TGTGCCAGCCCGGGACAGGACTATCTCCCTGAAGCTTTCTTT
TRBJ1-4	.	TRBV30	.	CAWSANALGEELFF	TGTGCCTGGAGTGCCAACGCGTTAGGTGAGGAACTGTTTTTT
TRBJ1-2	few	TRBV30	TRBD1	CAWSVGSATGGGGYTF	TGTGCCTGGAGTGTAGGTTCCGCGACAGGGGGAGGCGGCTACACCTTC
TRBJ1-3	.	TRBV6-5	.	CASSQRRSSGNTIYF	TGTGCCAGCAGCCAAAGACGGAGCTCTGGAAACACCATATATTTT
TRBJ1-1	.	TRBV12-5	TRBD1	CASGLEQGVLTEAFF	TGTGCTAGTGGTTTGGAACAGGGGGTTCTCACTGAAGCTTTCTTT
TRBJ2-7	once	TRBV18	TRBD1	CASSPGTGADEQYF	TGTGCCAGCTCACCAGGGACAGGGGCAGACGAGCAGTACTTC
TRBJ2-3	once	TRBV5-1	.	CASSPMLADTQYF	TGCGCCAGCAGCCCAATGTTGGCTGATACGCAGTATTTT
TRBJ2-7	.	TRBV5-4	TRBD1	CASSQGQGNYEQYF	TGTGCCAGCAGCCAAGGACAGGGCAACTACGAGCAGTACTTC
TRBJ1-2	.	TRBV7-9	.	CASSGVEDPDYGYTF	TGTGCCAGCAGCGGGGTGGAGGATCCGGACTATGGCTACACCTTC
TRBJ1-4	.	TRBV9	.	CASSPVQGFSEKLFF	TGTGCCAGCAGCCCCGTGCAGGGTTTTAGTGAAAAACTGTTTTTT
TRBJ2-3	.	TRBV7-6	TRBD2	CASSLAGGFRTQYF	TGTGCCAGCAGTCTAGCGGGGGGGTTTCGTACGCAGTATTTT
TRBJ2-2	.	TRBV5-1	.	CASSGSPGELFF	TGCGCCAGCAGTGGGAGCCCCGGGGAGCTGTTTTTT
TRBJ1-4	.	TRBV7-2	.	CASSGLVSEKLFF	TGTGCCAGCAGCGGTTTAGTGTCTGAAAAACTGTTTTTT
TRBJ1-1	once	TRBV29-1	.	CSVGSGIRGGTTEAFF	TGCAGCGTGGGGTCAGGGATAAGGGGGGGTACCACTGAAGCTTTCTTT
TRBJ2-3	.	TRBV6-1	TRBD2	CASRSELAGTDTQYF	TGTGCCAGCAGGAGTGAGCTAGCGGGCACAGATACGCAGTATTTT
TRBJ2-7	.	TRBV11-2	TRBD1	CASSYSTGTANYEQYF	TGTGCCAGCAGCTACTCAACCGGGACAGCAAACTACGAGCAGTACTTC
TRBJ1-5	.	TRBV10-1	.	CASSEETGHWFYSNQPQHF	TGCGCCAGCAGTGAGGAGACGGGACACTGGTTTTATAGCAATCAGCCCCAGCATTTT
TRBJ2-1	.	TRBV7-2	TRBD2	CASSLAVQRGDNEQFF	TGTGCCAGCAGCTTAGCGGTCCAGCGGGGGGACAATGAGCAGTTCTTC
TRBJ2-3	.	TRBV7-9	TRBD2	CASSPMRGATDTQYF	TGTGCCAGCAGCCCCATGCGGGGGGCCACAGATACGCAGTATTTT
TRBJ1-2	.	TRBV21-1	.	CASSPYLNGYTF	TGTGCCAGCAGCCCCTACCTGAATGGCTACACCTTC
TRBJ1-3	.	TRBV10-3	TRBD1	CAIRGQGADTIYF	TGTGCCATCAGAGGACAGGGAGCGGACACCATATATTTT